This passage covers 12 T cell receptor beta chains from one sample sequenced in a study of blood T cells in healthy people across ages. The use of a sample-barcoded 5' primer and a J-beta primer mix characterized a second PCR of 7 to 11 cycles. MiXCR, applied by TCRdb to the 5' RACE reads, yields one record per CDR3 protein. The table shows fewer than 900,000 distinct CDR3 sequences, with roughly 45% occurring only once. The sequenced sample consisted of blood. The receptors derive from a woman aged 55-69 years in good health.

This clonotype was counted only a few times. The V and J genes are TRBV2 and TRBJ2-1; the match to TRBD2 covers 8 bases. From germline, CDR1 is SNHLY and CDR2 FYNNEI. The length of the CDR3 is 15 residues. V gave up 6 bases and J gave up 2 bases; unmatched junction bases: 6. This CDR3 reads CASSAPGLAYNEQFF. The CDR3 bases are TGTGCCAGCAGCGCCCCGGGACTAGCCTACAATGAGCAGTTCTTC.

The chain combines TRBV20-1 with TRBJ2-5, with TRBD2 matching 10 bases. The CDR3 totals 14 residues. Per germline, CDR1 DFQATT and CDR2 SNEGSKA (reference sequence). After removal of 2 bases from V and 2 bases from J, the junction contained 2 bases not matched to a gene. The CDR3 nucleotides are TGCAGTGCTAGAAAACTAGCGGGGCAAGAGACCCAGTACTTC. It encodes CSARKLAGQETQYF.

This clonotype appeared a few times. The chain is built from TRBV7-2 and TRBJ2-7, with 9 bases aligning to TRBD2. J lost 4 bases, V lost 1 base, and 11 bases had no gene match. The CDR3 is 17 residues long. The germline V gene encodes CDR1 SGHTA and CDR2 FQGNSA. CDR3 sequence: CASSLDGSGGAPYEQYF. CDR3 nucleotide sequence: TGTGCCAGCAGCTTAGATGGTAGCGGGGGCGCCCCGTACGAGCAGTACTTC.

The chain employs TRBV12-3 or TRBV12-4 and TRBJ2-2; 8 nucleotides align to TRBD2. The CDR3 totals 15 residues. V dropped 6 bases and J dropped 5; count of bases not matched to a gene: 8. Here the CDR3 DNA reads TGTGCCAGCAGATCAGCGGGAGTAGGAACCGGGGAGCTGTTTTTT. Its translation: CASRSAGVGTGELFF.

This clonotype was counted a few times. Written as DNA, the CDR3 is TGTGCCAGCAGTGAATGGAGATACAATGAGCAGTTCTTC. Its translation: CASSEWRYNEQFF. The J gene is TRBJ2-1, the V gene TRBV2; D call uncertain. V lost 2 bases and J lost 4, with 6 bases in between. The CDR3 runs 13 residues. Germline CDR1 is SNHLY and CDR2 is FYNNEI. The full variable domain, completed using reference TRBV2 and TRBJ2-1, is EPEVTQTPSHQVTQMGQEVILRCVPISNHLYFYWYRQILGQKVEFLVSFYNNEISEKSEIFDDQFSVERPDGSNFTLKIRSTKLEDSAMYFCASSEWRYNEQFFGPGTRLTVL.

This clonotype was counted ten times or more. The CDR3 loop reads CASSTGTGLANYGYTF. CDR3 coding DNA: TGTGCCAGCAGCACTGGGACAGGGCTAGCTAACTATGGCTACACCTTC. The V and J genes are TRBV7-9 and TRBJ1-2, with 9 nucleotides matching TRBD1. The CDR3 is 16 residues long. J lost 0 bases, V lost 5 bases, and 7 bases had no gene match. Germline V CDR1 and CDR2: SEHNR, FQNEAQ (reference sequence).

Note on this clonotype: Sequence at one end of the junction differs from germline and may be a read error. The chain joins TRBV6-6 to TRBJ2-1; D possibly corresponds to TRBD2 (6 bases). The CDR3 consists of 16 residues. The germline gives CDR1 MNHNY, CDR2 SVGAGI (reference sequence). The CDR3 loop reads CAGSYSMRGSYNEQFF. The CDR3 DNA reads TGTGCCGGCAGTTACTCGATGCGGGGTTCCTACAATGAGCAGTTCTTC.

The chain has TRBV10-3 and TRBJ2-1, with TRBD2 identical over 7 bases. CDR1 and CDR2 (germline): ENHRY, SYGVKD. V gave up 4 bases and J gave up 4 bases; unmatched junction bases: 10. The CDR3 loop spans 16 amino acids. The CDR3 is CAISGTAGTNYNEQFF. The CDR3, as DNA: TGTGCCATCAGTGGGACCGCGGGGACTAATTACAATGAGCAGTTCTTC.

The CDR3 here is CAIQGSETQYF. The CDR3 DNA reads as TGTGCCATCCAGGGGAGCGAGACCCAGTACTTC. The chain uses TRBV7-9 and TRBJ2-5, with a possible D match to TRBD1 (6 bases). V gave up 10 bases and J gave up 5 bases, with 11 bases separating them. Germline loops: CDR1 SEHNR, CDR2 FQNEAQ (reference sequence). This CDR3 spans 11 amino acids. The variable domain in full, completed from reference TRBV7-9 and TRBJ2-5, reads DTGVSQNPRHKITKRGQNVTFRCDPISEHNRLYWYRQTLGQGPEFLTYFQNEAQLEKSRLLSDRFSAERPKGSFSTLEIQRTEQGDSAMYLCAIQGSETQYFGPGTRLLVL.

The CDR3 region has the DNA TGTGCCAGCAGTTTCTTCCAGGGCACAGATACGCAGTATTTT. This sequence encodes CASSFFQGTDTQYF. The chain employs TRBV12-3 or TRBV12-4 and TRBJ2-3; no clear D gene. V lost 3 bases and J lost 1, with 8 bases in between. This CDR3 contains 14 residues.

The chain employs TRBV7-9 and TRBJ1-4; TRBD1 is a possible D gene (6 bases). The CDR3 sequence is 16 residues long. V lost 5 bases and J 0 bases, leaving 13 bases between the germline ends. The germline gives CDR1 SEHNR, CDR2 FQNEAQ (reference sequence). The CDR3 nucleotides are TGTGCCAGCAGCGTCGGGACACTTGCAACTAATGAAAAACTGTTTTTT. It translates to CASSVGTLATNEKLFF.

V usage is TRBV20-1 and J usage is TRBJ1-5; D gene unclear. Between the trimmed V and J ends, which lost 3 bases and 2 bases, there was a span of 17 bases. The CDR3 is 16 residues long. Per the germline V gene, CDR1 is DFQATT and CDR2 is SNEGSKA (reference sequence). Here the CDR3 reads CSARDPYAGGNQPQHF. The CDR3 nucleotides are TGCAGTGCTAGGGACCCCTACGCGGGCGGCAATCAGCCCCAGCATTTT.